The 16 T cell receptor beta chains presented below share a single source sample, sequenced in a study of Graves' ophthalmopathy and Graves' hyperthyroidism. Transcripts of RNA were the source for amplifying TCR beta CDR3 regions. First-round RT-PCR with HTBI primers preceded a second-round multiplex PCR. TCRdb independently ran MiXCR on the multiplex PCR reads; one entry per CDR3 protein. The profile shows about 600,000 distinct CDR3 sequences, less than 40% of them singletons. The specimen sequenced was peripheral blood or thyroid tissue (not recorded which). Receptor source: an adult man with Graves' hyperthyroidism.

This clonotype was picked up many times. In nucleotides, the CDR3 is TGCGCCAGCAGCTCGGGACAGGCCTCTGGGGCCAACGTCCTGACTTTC. Its protein product is CASSSGQASGANVLTF. This sequence joins TRBV5-1 and TRBJ2-6, with 8 bases matching TRBD1. The CDR3 consists of 16 residues. Germline assignment: CDR1 SGHRS and CDR2 YFSETQ. Germline trimming cut 3 bases from V and 0 bases from J; bases unmatched to any gene: 2.

The rearrangement links TRBV6-5 to TRBJ1-1; maybe TRBD1 (6 bases). In germline, CDR1 is MNHEY, CDR2 SVGAGI. V lost 0 bases and J lost 4, with 15 bases in between. The length of the CDR3 is 16 residues. CDR3 amino acids: CASSYSWADSTTEAFF. In DNA, the CDR3 is TGTGCCAGCAGTTACTCGTGGGCGGACAGTACCACTGAAGCTTTCTTT.

This clonotype appeared many times. J is TRBJ1-1 and V is TRBV29-1; a weak D match, TRBD1 (6 bases). Germline values: CDR1 SQVTM, CDR2 ANQGSEA. This CDR3 has 13 residues. V was trimmed by 4 bases and J by 3 bases, leaving 12 bases between them. The CDR3 DNA reads as TGCAGCGTTGCTGACAGGTCGGACACTGAAGCTTTCTTT. It translates to CSVADRSDTEAFF.

This clonotype has ten or more counts. The V and J genes are TRBV19 and TRBJ2-3; D ambiguous. V lost 5 bases, J lost 3 bases, and 9 bases lay in between. CDR3 length equals 13 residues. The germline V gene encodes CDR1 LNHDA and CDR2 SQIVND (reference sequence). The CDR3 DNA sequence: TGTGCCAGTAGTTGGACGGTTACAGATACGCAGTATTTT. Its translation is CASSWTVTDTQYF.

This clonotype has ten or more counts. The chain is built from TRBV4-1 and TRBJ1-2; 9 bases are shared with TRBD1. V lost 4 bases to trimming and J lost 4 bases; unmatched junction nucleotides: 4. CDR1 and CDR2 (germline): MGHRA, YSYEKL. This CDR3 is built from 14 residues. CDR3 loop: CASSPDRGGYGYTF. The CDR3, as DNA: TGCGCCAGCAGCCCCGACAGGGGGGGCTATGGCTACACCTTC.

This clonotype was seen just once. The chain couples TRBV20-1 to TRBJ2-7, with 13 bases identical to TRBD2. The CDR3 sequence is 14 residues long. V dropped 3 bases and J dropped 7; count of bases not matched to a gene: 6. CDR1 is DFQATT and CDR2 is SNEGSKA in the germline V gene (reference sequence). CDR3 protein: CSASGLAGVHEQYF. The CDR3, as DNA: TGCAGTGCTAGCGGACTAGCGGGAGTGCATGAGCAGTACTTC.

This clonotype was counted many times. The chain links TRBV6-2 or TRBV6-3 to TRBJ1-5; D gene uncertain. Trimming cost V 7 bases and J 1 base, with 8 bases left between them. Germline V gene data show CDR1 as MNHEY and CDR2 as SVGEGT. The CDR3 extends over 13 amino acids. In DNA form, the CDR3 reads TGTGCCAGCAAGACGGTAAGCAATCAGCCCCAGCATTTT. Amino acids: CASKTVSNQPQHF.

The table lists this clonotype with a count of one. Germline is not matched at one junction end, which may reflect a read error. The rearrangement uses TRBV10-3 and TRBJ2-7; 13 bases map to TRBD2. The CDR3 runs 16 residues. CDR1 and CDR2 from the germline V gene are ENHRY and SYGVKD. The CDR3 loop is CASSLPGLAGAYEQYF. The CDR3 DNA sequence: TGTGCCAGCAGTTTACCCGGACTAGCGGGAGCCTACGAGCAGTACTTC.

This clonotype has at least ten counts. CDR3 in amino acids: CSVVPVYAETQYF. CDR3 sequence (DNA): TGCAGCGTTGTCCCGGTTTACGCCGAGACCCAGTACTTC. This chain uses TRBV29-1 with TRBJ2-5; D unclear. The length of the CDR3 is 13 residues. Trimming cost V 4 bases and J 5 bases, with 14 bases left between them. The germline CDR1 and CDR2 sequences are SQVTM and ANQGSEA.

Details on this clonotype: The junction shows a germline mismatch at one end, possibly a read error. This rearrangement joins TRBV27 to TRBJ2-6, with D perhaps matching TRBD1 (5 bases). Per the germline V gene, CDR1 is MNHEY and CDR2 is SMNVEV (reference sequence). The CDR3 sequence is 13 residues long. The CDR3 DNA reads TGTGCCAGCAGTTTATATGGGGCCAACGTCCCGACTTTC. This encodes CASSLYGANVPTF.

The rearrangement links TRBV5-1 to TRBJ2-2, with 13 positions matching TRBD2. Trimming at V came to 6 bases and at J to 5 bases, leaving 13 bases not matched to a gene. Germline lookup yields CDR1 SGHRS and CDR2 YFSETQ. The CDR3 is made up of 18 amino acids. The CDR3 DNA sequence: TGCGCCAGCATCCCACTAGCGGGGGGGCCGGTTGAAACCGGGGAGCTGTTTTTT. It encodes CASIPLAGGPVETGELFF.

In its sample, this clonotype was seen many times. The chain has TRBV7-6 and TRBJ2-5; 7 positions match TRBD2. This CDR3 contains 19 residues. Unmatched junction bases numbered 15, after V lost 1 base and J lost 1 base. CDR1 SGHVS and CDR2 FNYEAQ come from the germline V gene. CDR3 nucleotide sequence: TGTGCCAGCAGCTTAGGAACCCACGGGGGGTCAACCCTCCAAGAGACCCAGTACTTC. Amino acids: CASSLGTHGGSTLQETQYF.

The chain is built from TRBV5-1 and TRBJ1-3; the match to TRBD1 covers 7 bases. V dropped 2 bases and J dropped 0; count of bases not matched to a gene: 5. This CDR3 is built from 16 residues. From germline, CDR1 is SGHRS and CDR2 YFSETQ. The CDR3 loop is CASSFSSGGSGNTIYF. Here the CDR3 DNA reads TGCGCCAGCAGCTTTTCCTCAGGGGGCTCTGGAAACACCATATATTTT.

This clonotype was found many times. The chain carries TRBV29-1 and TRBJ2-5; 7 nucleotides line up with TRBD1. The CDR3 is 14 residues long. Germline assignment: CDR1 SQVTM and CDR2 ANQGSEA. The junction had 7 bases not matched to a gene; V was cut back by 1 base and J by 5 bases. The CDR3 sequence is CSVEGQGVGETQYF. CDR3 in DNA: TGCAGCGTTGAAGGACAGGGAGTCGGGGAGACCCAGTACTTC.

Only a few counts were recorded for this clonotype. The chain recombines TRBV2 with TRBJ2-1; 7 nucleotides line up with TRBD2. Per the germline V gene, CDR1 is SNHLY and CDR2 is FYNNEI. With V trimmed by 6 bases and J by 0 bases, 11 bases remained unmatched. This CDR3 is built from 17 residues. The CDR3 reads CASSGPWGGFSYNEQFF. CDR3 sequence (DNA): TGTGCCAGCAGCGGTCCTTGGGGGGGTTTCTCCTACAATGAGCAGTTCTTC.

This clonotype was detected many times. The V call is TRBV29-1, the J call TRBJ1-2; TRBD1 matches 8 bases. CDR1 SQVTM and CDR2 ANQGSEA come from the germline V gene. This CDR3 is 14 amino acids long. This CDR3 reads CNDLNIQGDYGYTF. The CDR3 bases are TGCAACGATCTCAACATACAGGGGGACTATGGCTACACCTTC.